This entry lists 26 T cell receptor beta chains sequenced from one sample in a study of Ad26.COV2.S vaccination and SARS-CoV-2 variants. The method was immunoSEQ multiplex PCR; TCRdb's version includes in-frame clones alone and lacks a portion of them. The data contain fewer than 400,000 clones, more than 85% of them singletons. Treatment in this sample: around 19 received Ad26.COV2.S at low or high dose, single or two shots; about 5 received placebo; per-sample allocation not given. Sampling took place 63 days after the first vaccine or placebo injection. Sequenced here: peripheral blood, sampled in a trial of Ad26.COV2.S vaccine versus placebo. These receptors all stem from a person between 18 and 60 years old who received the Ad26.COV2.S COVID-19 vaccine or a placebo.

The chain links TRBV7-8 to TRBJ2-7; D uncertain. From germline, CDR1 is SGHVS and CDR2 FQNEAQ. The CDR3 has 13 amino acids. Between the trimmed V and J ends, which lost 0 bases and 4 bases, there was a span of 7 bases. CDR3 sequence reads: CASSLALGYEQYF. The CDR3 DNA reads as TGTGCCAGCAGCTTAGCGCTTGGGTACGAGCAGTACTTC.

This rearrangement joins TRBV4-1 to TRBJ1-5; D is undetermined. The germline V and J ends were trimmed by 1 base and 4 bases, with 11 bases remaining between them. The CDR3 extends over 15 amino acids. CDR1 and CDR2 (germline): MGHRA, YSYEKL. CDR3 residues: CASSQVGLGNQPQHF. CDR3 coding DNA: TGCGCCAGCAGCCAAGTGGGCCTGGGTAATCAGCCCCAGCATTTT.

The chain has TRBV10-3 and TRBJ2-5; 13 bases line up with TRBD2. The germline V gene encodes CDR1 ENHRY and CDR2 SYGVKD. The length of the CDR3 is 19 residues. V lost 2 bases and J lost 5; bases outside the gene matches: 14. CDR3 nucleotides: TGTGCCATCAGTGAGGCCCCCGGGACTAGCGGGATGGTGCGGGAGACCCAGTACTTC. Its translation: CAISEAPGTSGMVRETQYF.

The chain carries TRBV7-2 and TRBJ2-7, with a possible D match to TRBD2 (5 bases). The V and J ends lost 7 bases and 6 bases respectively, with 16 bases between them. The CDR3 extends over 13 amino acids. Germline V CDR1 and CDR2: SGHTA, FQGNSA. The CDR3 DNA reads TGTGCCAGCACCGCAGGTGGGAGCAGCGAGCAGTACTTC. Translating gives CASTAGGSSEQYF.

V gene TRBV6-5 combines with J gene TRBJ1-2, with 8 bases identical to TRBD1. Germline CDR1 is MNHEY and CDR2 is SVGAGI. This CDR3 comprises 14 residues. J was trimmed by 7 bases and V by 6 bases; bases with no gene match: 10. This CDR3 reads CASSPGGSKGGYTF. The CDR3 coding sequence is TGTGCCAGCAGCCCAGGGGGCTCGAAAGGTGGCTACACCTTC.

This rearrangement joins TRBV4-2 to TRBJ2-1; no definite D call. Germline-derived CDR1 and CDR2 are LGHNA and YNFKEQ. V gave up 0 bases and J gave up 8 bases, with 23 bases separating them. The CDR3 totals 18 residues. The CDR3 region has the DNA TGTGCCAGCAGCCAAGATTCAGGATTCGGCAACCTAGGAGATGAGCAGTTCTTC. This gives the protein CASSQDSGFGNLGDEQFF.

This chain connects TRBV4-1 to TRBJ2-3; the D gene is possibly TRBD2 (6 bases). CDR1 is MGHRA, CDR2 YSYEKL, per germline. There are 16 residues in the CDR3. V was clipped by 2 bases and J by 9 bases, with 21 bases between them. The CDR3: CASSQTPGLQRLTQYF. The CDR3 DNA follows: TGCGCCAGCAGCCAAACTCCGGGACTTCAACGATTGACGCAGTATTTT.

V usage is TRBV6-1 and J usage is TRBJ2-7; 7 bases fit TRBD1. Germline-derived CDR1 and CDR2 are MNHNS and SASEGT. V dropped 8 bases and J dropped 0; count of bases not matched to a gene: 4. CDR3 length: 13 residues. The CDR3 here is CASGPGGSYEQYF. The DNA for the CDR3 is TGTGCCAGCGGACCAGGGGGCTCCTACGAGCAGTACTTC.

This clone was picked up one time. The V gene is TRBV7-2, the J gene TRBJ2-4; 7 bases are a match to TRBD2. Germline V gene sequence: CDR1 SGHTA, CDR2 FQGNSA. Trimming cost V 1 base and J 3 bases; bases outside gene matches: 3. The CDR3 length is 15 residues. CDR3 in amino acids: CASSLGGGGKNIQYF. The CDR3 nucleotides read TGTGCCAGCAGCTTAGGTGGGGGGGGCAAAAACATTCAGTACTTC.

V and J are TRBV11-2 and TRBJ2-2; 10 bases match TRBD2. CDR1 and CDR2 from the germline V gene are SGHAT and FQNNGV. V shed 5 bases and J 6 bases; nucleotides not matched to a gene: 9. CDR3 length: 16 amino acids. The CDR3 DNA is TGTGCCAGCAGCCCCCTCAGCGGGGGGGCGGCCGGGGAGCTGTTTTTT. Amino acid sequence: CASSPLSGGAAGELFF.

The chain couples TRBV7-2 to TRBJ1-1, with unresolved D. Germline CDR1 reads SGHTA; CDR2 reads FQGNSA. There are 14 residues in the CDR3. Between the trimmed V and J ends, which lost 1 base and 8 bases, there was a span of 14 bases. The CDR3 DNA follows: TGTGCCAGCAGCTTAGTGTTAGCAAAGTGGGAAGCTTTCTTT. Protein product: CASSLVLAKWEAFF.

Here the CDR3 reads CASSLAIGNYGYTF. For the CDR3, the DNA is TGTGCCAGCAGCTTGGCCATAGGGAACTATGGCTACACCTTC. The J gene is TRBJ1-2, the V gene TRBV5-5; D is unresolved. Germline lookup yields CDR1 SGHKS and CDR2 YYEKEE (reference sequence). This CDR3 region has 14 residues. The V gene lost 0 bases and the J gene lost 2 bases, with 8 bases spanning the gap.

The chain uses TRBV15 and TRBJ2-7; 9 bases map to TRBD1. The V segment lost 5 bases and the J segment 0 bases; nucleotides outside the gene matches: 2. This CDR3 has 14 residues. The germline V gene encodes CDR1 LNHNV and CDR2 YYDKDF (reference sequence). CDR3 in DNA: TGTGCCACCAGCCGGGACAGGGCCTCCTACGAGCAGTACTTC. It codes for CATSRDRASYEQYF. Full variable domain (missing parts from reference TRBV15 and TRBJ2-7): DAMVIQNPRYQVTQFGKPVTLSCSQTLNHNVMYWYQQKSSQAPKLLFHYYDKDFNNEADTPDNFQSRRPNTSFCFLDIRSPGLGDTAMYLCATSRDRASYEQYFGPGTRLTVT.

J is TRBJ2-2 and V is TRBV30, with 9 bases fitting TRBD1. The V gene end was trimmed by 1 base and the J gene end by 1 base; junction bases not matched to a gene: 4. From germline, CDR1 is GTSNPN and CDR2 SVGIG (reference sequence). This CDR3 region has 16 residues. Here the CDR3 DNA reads TGTGCCTGGAGTGGAGACAGGGGGGGGAACACCGGGGAGCTGTTTTTT. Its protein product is CAWSGDRGGNTGELFF.

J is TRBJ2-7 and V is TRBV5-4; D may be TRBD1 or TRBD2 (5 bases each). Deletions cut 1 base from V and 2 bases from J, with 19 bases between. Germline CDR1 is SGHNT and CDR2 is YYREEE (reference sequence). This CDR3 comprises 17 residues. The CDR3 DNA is TGTGCCAGCAGCTTGACGCCCCGCCAGGGAGCTACCTACGAGCAGTACTTC. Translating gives CASSLTPRQGATYEQYF.

CDR3 loop: CATSDLGRSTDTQYF. Written as DNA, the CDR3 is TGTGCCACCAGTGATTTGGGCAGGAGCACAGATACGCAGTATTTT. The V call is TRBV24-1, the J call TRBJ2-3; D call uncertain. Germline-derived CDR1 and CDR2 are KGHDR and SFDVKD. Trimming left V 0 bases short and J 0 bases short, with 6 bases between. The CDR3 is 15 amino acids.

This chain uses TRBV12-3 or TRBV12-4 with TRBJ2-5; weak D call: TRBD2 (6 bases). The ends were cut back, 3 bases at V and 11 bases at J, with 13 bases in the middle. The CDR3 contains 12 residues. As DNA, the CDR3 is TGTGCCAGCAGTTTTACCCGGGGACTTCAGTACTTC. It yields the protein CASSFTRGLQYF.

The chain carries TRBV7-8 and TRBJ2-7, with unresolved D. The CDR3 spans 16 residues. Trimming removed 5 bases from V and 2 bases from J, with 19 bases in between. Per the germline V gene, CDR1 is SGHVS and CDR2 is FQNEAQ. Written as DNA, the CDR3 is TGTGCCAGCAGCATCAGATACAGAAAACGACCCTACGAGCAGTACTTC. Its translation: CASSIRYRKRPYEQYF.

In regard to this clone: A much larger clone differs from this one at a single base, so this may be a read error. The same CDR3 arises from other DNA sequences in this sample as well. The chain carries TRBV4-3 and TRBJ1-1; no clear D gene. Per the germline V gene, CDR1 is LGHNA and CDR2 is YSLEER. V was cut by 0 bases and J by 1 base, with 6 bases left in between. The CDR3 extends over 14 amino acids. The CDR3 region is CASSQEGRNTEAFF. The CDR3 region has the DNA TGCGCCAGCAGCCAAGAGGGCAGGAACACTGAAGCTTTCTTT.

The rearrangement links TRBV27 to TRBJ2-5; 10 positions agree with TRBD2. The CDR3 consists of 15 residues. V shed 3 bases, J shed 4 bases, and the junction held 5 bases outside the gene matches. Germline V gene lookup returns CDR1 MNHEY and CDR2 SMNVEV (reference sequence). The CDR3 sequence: CASSLSGGAGETQYF. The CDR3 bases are TGTGCCAGCAGTTTGAGCGGGGGGGCAGGAGAGACCCAGTACTTC.

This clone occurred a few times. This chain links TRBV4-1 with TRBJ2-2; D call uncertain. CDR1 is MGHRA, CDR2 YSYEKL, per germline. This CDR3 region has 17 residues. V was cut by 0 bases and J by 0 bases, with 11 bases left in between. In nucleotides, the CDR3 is TGCGCCAGCAGCCAAGAAGCGTCGGCGGCGAACACCGGGGAGCTGTTTTTT. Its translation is CASSQEASAANTGELFF.

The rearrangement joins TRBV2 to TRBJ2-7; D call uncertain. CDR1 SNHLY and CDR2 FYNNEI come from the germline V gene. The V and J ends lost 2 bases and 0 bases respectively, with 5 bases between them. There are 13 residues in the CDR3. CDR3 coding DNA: TGTGCCAGCAGTGAACTGGTCTCCTACGAGCAGTACTTC. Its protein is CASSELVSYEQYF. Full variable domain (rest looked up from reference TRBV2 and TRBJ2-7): EPEVTQTPSHQVTQMGQEVILRCVPISNHLYFYWYRQILGQKVEFLVSFYNNEISEKSEIFDDQFSVERPDGSNFTLKIRSTKLEDSAMYFCASSELVSYEQYFGPGTRLTVT.

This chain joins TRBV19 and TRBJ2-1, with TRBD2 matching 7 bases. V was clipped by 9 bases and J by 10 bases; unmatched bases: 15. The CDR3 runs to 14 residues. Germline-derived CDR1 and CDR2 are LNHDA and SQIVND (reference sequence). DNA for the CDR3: TGTGCCAGCAAACGGCGGGGGACCTACGAGGAGCAGTTCTTC. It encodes CASKRRGTYEEQFF.

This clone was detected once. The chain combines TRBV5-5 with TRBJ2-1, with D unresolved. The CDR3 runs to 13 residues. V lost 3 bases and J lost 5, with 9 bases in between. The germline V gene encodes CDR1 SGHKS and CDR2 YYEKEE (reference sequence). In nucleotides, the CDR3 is TGTGCCAGCAGCTACCGGGCCGACAATGAGCAGTTCTTC. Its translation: CASSYRADNEQFF.

The CDR3 coding sequence is TGCGCCAGCAGCTTGGGCGAGGGGCGCGATACGCAGTATTTT. The encoded protein is CASSLGEGRDTQYF. V and J are TRBV5-1 and TRBJ2-3; D possibly uses TRBD1 or TRBD2 (5 bases each). The CDR3 totals 14 residues. V was cut by 0 bases and J by 6 bases, with 11 bases left in between. CDR1 is SGHRS and CDR2 is YFSETQ in the germline V gene.

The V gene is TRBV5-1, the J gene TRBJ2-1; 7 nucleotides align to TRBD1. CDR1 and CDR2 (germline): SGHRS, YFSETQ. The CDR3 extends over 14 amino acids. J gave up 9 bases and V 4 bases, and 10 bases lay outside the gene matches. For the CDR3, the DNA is TGCGCCAGCAGCAGGGCGGAACAGGGGAGTGAGCAGTTCTTC. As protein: CASSRAEQGSEQFF.